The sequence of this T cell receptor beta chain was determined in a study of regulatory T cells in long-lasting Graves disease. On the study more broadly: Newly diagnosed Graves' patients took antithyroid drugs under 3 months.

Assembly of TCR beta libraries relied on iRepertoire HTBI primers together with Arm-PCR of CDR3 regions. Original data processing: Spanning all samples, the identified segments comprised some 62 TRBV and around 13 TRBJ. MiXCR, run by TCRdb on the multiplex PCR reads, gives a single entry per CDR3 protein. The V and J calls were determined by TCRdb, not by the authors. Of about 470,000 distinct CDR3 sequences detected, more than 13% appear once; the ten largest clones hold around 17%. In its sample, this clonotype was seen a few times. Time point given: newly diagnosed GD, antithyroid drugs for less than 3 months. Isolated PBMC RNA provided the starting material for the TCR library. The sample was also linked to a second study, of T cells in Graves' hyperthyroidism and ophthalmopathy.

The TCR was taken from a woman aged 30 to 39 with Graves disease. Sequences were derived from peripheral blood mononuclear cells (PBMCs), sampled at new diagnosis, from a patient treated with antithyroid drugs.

The CDR3 spells CASSLWSRQGGHAYEQYF. DNA for the CDR3: TGTGCCAGCAGCTTATGGTCCCGACAGGGCGGTCATGCTTACGAGCAGTACTTC. V and J are TRBV11-3 and TRBJ2-7, with 7 positions matching TRBD1. Germline V gives CDR1 SGHNT, CDR2 YENEEA. V lost 2 bases and J lost 4; bases outside the gene matches: 17. This CDR3 comprises 18 residues.